The T cell receptor (beta chain) described here comes from a study of naive and memory T cell subsets. From the second PCR step, alpha and beta chains were amplified apart. Cells stained for CD3, CD4, CD8, CD45RA, CD27 and viability were sorted into four CD45RA/CD27 subsets. About this clonotype: Its antigen is unidentified.

After removal of 5 bases from V and 4 bases from J, the junction contained 5 bases not matched to a gene. CDR1 is SQVTM, CDR2 ANQGSEA, per germline. This CDR3 spans 12 amino acids. An equimolar mix of two oligonucleotides served as the beta constant-region primer for TRBC1 and TRBC2. Four rounds of PCR amplified the ligated cDNA using nested alpha and beta constant-region primers plus SP2. Using its own MiXCR run on the UMI-ligation and nested PCR reads, TCRdb lists one record per CDR3 protein. The sample has about 150,000 distinct CDR3 sequences, approximately 22% seen once. Broader study findings: In CD4 and CD8 cells, diversity dropped from naive through EMRA. Over 90% of naive TCR sequences appeared only once, unlike memory subsets. Possibly reflecting memory cells re-expressing CD45RA, a few larger clonotypes occurred in naive repertoires, especially CD8.

Sequencing used naive CD4+ T cells from blood. This sequence joins TRBV29-1 and TRBJ2-7; TRBD1 aligns across 7 bases. The sequence came from a human donor in good health. This chain's CDR3 is CSVSGQKYEQYF. The CDR3, as DNA: TGCAGCGTTTCGGGACAGAAGTACGAGCAGTACTTC.